This T cell receptor beta chain stems from a study of CD8+ T cells in alopecia areata. Across the study: Female C3H/HeJ mice aged roughly 7-11 weeks were given skin from C3H/HeJ graft donors, roughly 6-13 months old, that had spontaneous alopecia.

cDNA reverse transcribed from extracted RNA served as the sequencing template. The repertoire was sequenced with immunoSEQ multiplex PCR; TCRdb's copy has only in-frame clones and lacks some. In total the sample includes approximately 280,000 clones, none of them seen once. Sorting of pooled cutaneous lymph node cells was based on CD4, CD8alpha, NKG2D, NKG2ACE and other markers. This clone appeared a few times. Gene names and germline match the mouse. Read data end 4 residues before the CDR3 end; the end is taken from the germline J gene. Additional DNA sequences in this sample encode the identical CDR3. This CDR3 has 15 amino acids. Germline CDR1 is NSHNY and CDR2 is SYGAGN. V trimming: 0 bases; J trimming: 6 bases; junction bases outside the gene matches: 3.

The chain couples TRBV13-1 to TRBJ2-1, with 10 bases that match TRBD2. Sequenced material: CD4+ T cells sorted from a lymph node. This receptor was taken from a C3H/HeJ mouse with alopecia areata. The strain is characterized by the MHC haplotype H2-k. CDR3 bases read: TGTGCCAGCAGTGATGCTGGGGGGGCGCGTGCT. Its protein is CASSDAGGARA. The full CDR3 sequence reads CASSDAGGARAEQFF.